The 10 T cell receptor beta chains below all came from one sample that was sequenced in a study of blood T cell repertoires in COVID-19. Repertoires were generated with immunoSEQ multiplex PCR, while TCRdb's copy carries only in-frame clones and drops some. The sample includes fewer than 250,000 clones, around 84% seen only once; the top ten take about 7%. Sequencing was performed on PBMCs or T cells enriched from blood (not recorded which). The receptors were gathered from a woman aged 35 to 49 with acute COVID-19.

CDR3 bases: TGTGCCACCAGTGATTTGAGGACAGGGGGCCCCGATGAGCAGTTCTTC. It specifies CATSDLRTGGPDEQFF. The chain employs TRBV24-1 and TRBJ2-1; 11 bases align to TRBD1. The CDR3 has 16 amino acids. CDR1 is KGHDR, CDR2 SFDVKD, per germline. V shed 0 bases and J 8 bases; nucleotides not matched to a gene: 5.

The chain couples TRBV4-1 to TRBJ2-1; tentatively, D is TRBD2 (6 bases). Germline CDR1 and CDR2: MGHRA and YSYEKL. This CDR3 contains 16 residues. Trimming left V 4 bases short and J 3 bases short, with 16 bases between. CDR3 in amino acids: CASSPQQEGFYNEQFF. CDR3 in DNA: TGCGCCAGCAGCCCCCAACAGGAGGGATTCTACAATGAGCAGTTCTTC.

V gene TRBV2 combines with J gene TRBJ1-1, with D possibly matching TRBD1 (6 bases). The CDR3 contains 13 residues. V was cut by 3 bases and J by 9 bases, with 14 bases left in between. Germline V gives CDR1 SNHLY, CDR2 FYNNEI. CDR3 region: CASSDLAGQKAFF. CDR3 bases: TGTGCCAGCAGTGACTTAGCGGGACAAAAAGCTTTCTTT.

This chain joins TRBV2 and TRBJ2-7; D call uncertain. The germline V gene has CDR1 SNHLY and CDR2 FYNNEI. Between the trimmed V and J ends, which lost 4 bases and 8 bases, there was a span of 9 bases. CDR3 length: 11 residues. The CDR3 DNA reads TGTGCCAGCAGTGCTAAGTTCCAGCAGTACTTC. Protein product: CASSAKFQQYF. Supplemented by reference TRBV2 and TRBJ2-7, the full variable domain reads EPEVTQTPSHQVTQMGQEVILRCVPISNHLYFYWYRQILGQKVEFLVSFYNNEISEKSEIFDDQFSVERPDGSNFTLKIRSTKLEDSAMYFCASSAKFQQYFGPGTRLTVT.

The V gene is TRBV18, the J gene TRBJ1-1, with 8 nucleotides matching TRBD1. Germline V gives CDR1 KGHSH, CDR2 LQKENI. The CDR3 has 15 residues. The V gene end was trimmed by 2 bases and the J gene end by 1 base; junction bases not matched to a gene: 3. The CDR3 region has the DNA TGTGCCAGCTCACCAATTGGGACAGGGAACACTGAAGCTTTCTTT. Translation gives CASSPIGTGNTEAFF.

The genes are TRBV2 and TRBJ1-3; D perhaps matches TRBD1 (6 bases). The germline V and J ends were trimmed by 4 bases and 0 bases, with 7 bases remaining between them. The CDR3 has 14 amino acids. Germline V gives CDR1 SNHLY, CDR2 FYNNEI. For the CDR3, the DNA is TGTGCCAGCAGTGTAGGGGGCTCTGGAAACACCATATATTTT. This gives the protein CASSVGGSGNTIYF.

The sample holds a few counts of this clone. The chain joins TRBV5-6 to TRBJ2-3; 8 bases fit TRBD2. CDR3 length: 13 amino acids. V trimming: 4 bases; J trimming: 4 bases; junction bases outside the gene matches: 2. The germline V gene encodes CDR1 SGHDT and CDR2 YYEEEE. The CDR3 here is CASSRGGADTQYF. CDR3 nucleotide sequence: TGTGCCAGCAGCCGGGGGGGAGCAGATACGCAGTATTTT.

This clone was counted a few times. This sequence joins TRBV30 and TRBJ1-5; the D is unclear. V lost 0 bases and J 2 bases, leaving 14 bases between the germline ends. The V gene's germline CDR1 is GTSNPN and CDR2 SVGIG (reference sequence). The CDR3 spans 16 residues. This CDR3 is CAWSVSSRNRNQPQHF. The CDR3 bases are TGTGCCTGGAGTGTCTCCTCCAGGAATCGCAATCAGCCCCAGCATTTT.

The chain couples TRBV5-1 to TRBJ2-1; TRBD2 matches at 7 bases. Looked up from germline, CDR1 is SGHRS and CDR2 is YFSETQ. CDR3 length: 14 amino acids. After removal of 0 bases from V and 4 bases from J, the junction contained 1 base not matched to a gene. This CDR3 is CASSLASGYNEQFF. The CDR3, as DNA: TGCGCCAGCAGCTTGGCTAGCGGTTACAATGAGCAGTTCTTC.

The rearrangement links TRBV27 to TRBJ1-5; 8 positions match TRBD1. Per germline, CDR1 MNHEY and CDR2 SMNVEV (reference sequence). Unmatched junction bases numbered 4, after V lost 5 bases and J lost 4 bases. CDR3 length equals 14 residues. CDR3 in amino acids: CASSDRTGNQPQHF. DNA of the CDR3: TGTGCCAGCAGTGACAGGACAGGGAATCAGCCCCAGCATTTT.